Below are 9 T cell receptor beta chains sequenced from a single sample in a study of cytomegalovirus exposure and HLA in healthy donors. 13 Jbeta primers and 60 Vbeta primers were used for the PCR. Measured with immunoSEQ multiplex PCR; TCRdb has only the in-frame clones, and not every one. The data show 130,000 to 150,000 clones, with roughly 80% seen just once and 3% held by the top ten. Specimen: PBMCs. The receptors here all came from a man aged 40-49 years in good health and CMV-seropositive.

The genes are TRBV7-9 and TRBJ1-6; D is ambiguous. This CDR3 is 12 amino acids long. Trimming removed 2 bases from V and 14 bases from J, with 10 bases in between. CDR1 and CDR2 (germline): SEHNR, FQNEAQ (reference sequence). CDR3 nucleotide sequence: TGTGCCAGCAGCTTAAACCCTAGGACCCTCCACTTT. Protein: CASSLNPRTLHF.

CDR3 nucleotide sequence: TGCAGCGGCGGAGGTGGGGACACTGAAGCTTTCTTT. Translation gives CSGGGGDTEAFF. This rearrangement joins TRBV29-1 to TRBJ1-1; D uncertain. This CDR3 has 12 amino acids. V lost 7 bases to trimming and J lost 3 bases, with 12 bases between them. Germline assignment: CDR1 SQVTM and CDR2 ANQGSEA.

This chain connects TRBV27 to TRBJ1-1; TRBD1 might be the D (5 bases). Germline-derived CDR1 and CDR2 are MNHEY and SMNVEV (reference sequence). This CDR3 has 14 residues. V lost 5 bases to trimming and J lost 5 bases, with 15 bases between them. CDR3 nucleotides: TGTGCCAGCAGTGGGGCAGCTTTATTAACTGAAGCTTTCTTT. This encodes CASSGAALLTEAFF.

This chain uses TRBV13 with TRBJ1-4; TRBD1 matches at 7 bases. CDR1 is PRHDT, CDR2 FYEKMQ, per germline (reference sequence). This CDR3 contains 14 residues. V lost 5 bases, J lost 8 bases, and 8 bases stayed unmatched. The chain's CDR3 is CASSPPRDREKLFF. CDR3 nucleotide sequence: TGTGCCAGCAGCCCACCCCGGGACAGAGAAAAACTGTTTTTT. The whole variable domain, remainder taken from reference TRBV13 and TRBJ1-4, is AAGVIQSPRHLIKEKRETATLKCYPIPRHDTVYWYQQGPGQDPQFLISFYEKMQSDKGSIPDRFSAQQFSDYHSELNMSSLELGDSALYFCASSPPRDREKLFFGSGTQLSVL.

This clone appeared a few times. The genes are TRBV6-5 and TRBJ2-2, with 9 bases identical to TRBD1. Unmatched junction bases numbered 4, after V lost 5 bases and J lost 3 bases. The CDR3 spans 15 residues. Germline CDR1 reads MNHEY; CDR2 reads SVGAGI. The CDR3 sequence is CASSLRDRDTGELFF. In DNA form, the CDR3 reads TGTGCCAGCAGTCTCCGGGACAGGGACACCGGGGAGCTGTTTTTT.

This chain connects TRBV4-3 to TRBJ1-3; weak D call: TRBD1 (6 bases). Trimming took off 1 base at V and 2 bases at J, with 12 bases between the two ends. This CDR3 has 16 residues. Germline lookup yields CDR1 LGHNA and CDR2 YSLEER. CDR3 in DNA: TGCGCCAGCAGCCAAGTGGGAGGGGGGCCTGGAAACACCATATATTTT. It specifies CASSQVGGGPGNTIYF.

This rearrangement joins TRBV7-9 to TRBJ1-5, with D maybe TRBD1 (6 bases). The CDR3 consists of 14 residues. Germline V gives CDR1 SEHNR, CDR2 FQNEAQ (reference sequence). V was trimmed by 5 bases and J by 3 bases, leaving 11 bases between them. The DNA of the CDR3 is TGTGCCAGCAGCCCAGGGGTTAACAATCAGCCCCAGCATTTT. It yields the protein CASSPGVNNQPQHF.

This clone was counted a few times. The chain's CDR3 is CASSPKGYEAFF. DNA for the CDR3: TGTGCCAGCAGTCCAAAGGGGTATGAAGCTTTCTTT. V usage is TRBV4-2 and J usage is TRBJ1-1, with D maybe TRBD1 (5 bases). V lost 6 bases and J lost 7, with 12 bases in between. The CDR3 has 12 residues. Germline loops: CDR1 LGHNA, CDR2 YNFKEQ.

V gene TRBV5-6 combines with J gene TRBJ2-7; 8 nucleotides agree with TRBD1. The trim removed 1 base at V and 5 bases at J, leaving 2 bases unmatched. The CDR3 is 13 amino acids. Germline V gene sequence: CDR1 SGHDT, CDR2 YYEEEE. In nucleotides, the CDR3 is TGTGCCAGCAGCTTGACAGGGGGAAACGAGCAGTACTTC. Amino acid sequence: CASSLTGGNEQYF.